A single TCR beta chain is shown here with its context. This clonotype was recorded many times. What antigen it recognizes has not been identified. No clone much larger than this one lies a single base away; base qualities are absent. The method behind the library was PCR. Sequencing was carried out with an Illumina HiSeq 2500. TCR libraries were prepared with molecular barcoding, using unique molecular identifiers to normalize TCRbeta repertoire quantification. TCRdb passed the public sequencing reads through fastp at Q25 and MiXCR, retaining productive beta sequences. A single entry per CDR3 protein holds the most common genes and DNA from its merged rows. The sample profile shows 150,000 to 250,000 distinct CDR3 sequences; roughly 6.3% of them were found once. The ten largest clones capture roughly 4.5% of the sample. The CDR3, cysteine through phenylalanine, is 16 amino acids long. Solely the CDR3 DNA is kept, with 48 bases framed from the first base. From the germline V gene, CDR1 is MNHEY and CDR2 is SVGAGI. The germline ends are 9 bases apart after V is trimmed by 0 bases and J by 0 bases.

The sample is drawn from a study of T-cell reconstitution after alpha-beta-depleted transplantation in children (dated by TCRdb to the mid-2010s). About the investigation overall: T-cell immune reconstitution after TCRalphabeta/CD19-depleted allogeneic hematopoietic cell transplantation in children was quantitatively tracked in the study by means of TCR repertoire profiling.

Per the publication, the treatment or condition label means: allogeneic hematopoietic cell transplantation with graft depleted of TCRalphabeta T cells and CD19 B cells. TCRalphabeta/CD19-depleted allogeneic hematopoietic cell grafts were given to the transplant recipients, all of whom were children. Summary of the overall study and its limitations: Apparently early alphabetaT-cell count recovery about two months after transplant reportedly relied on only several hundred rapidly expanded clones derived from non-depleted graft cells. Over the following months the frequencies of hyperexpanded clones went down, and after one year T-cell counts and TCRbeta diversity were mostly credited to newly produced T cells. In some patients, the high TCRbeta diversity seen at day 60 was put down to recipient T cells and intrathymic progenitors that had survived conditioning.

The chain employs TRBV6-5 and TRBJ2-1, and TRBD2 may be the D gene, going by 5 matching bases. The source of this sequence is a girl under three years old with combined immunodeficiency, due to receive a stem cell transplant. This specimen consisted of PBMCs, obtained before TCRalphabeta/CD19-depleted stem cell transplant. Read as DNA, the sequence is TGTGCCAGCAGTTACTCGCGGGCCCCCTCCTACAATGAGCAGTTCTTC. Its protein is CASSYSRAPSYNEQFF.